The entry that follows covers one T cell receptor (beta chain) sequence. The sample belongs to a study of T cell changes during pregnancy in multiple sclerosis. Germline V gives CDR1 LNHDA, CDR2 SQIVND (reference sequence). The CDR3 spans 18 residues. The V and J ends lost 9 bases and 5 bases, in that order; junction bases with no gene match: 18. Measured with immunoSEQ multiplex PCR; TCRdb has only the in-frame clones, and not every one. Of about 22,000 clones listed, over 65% are singletons. The specimen was CD8+ T cells from peripheral blood mononuclear cells, collected before pregnancy. This receptor was obtained from a female donor with multiple sclerosis, enrolled in a pregnancy study. The chain employs TRBV19 and TRBJ1-5; 11 bases match TRBD1. CDR3: CASHQTVGPGQGDQPQHF. CDR3 nucleotide sequence: TGTGCCAGCCACCAGACGGTAGGTCCGGGACAGGGGGATCAGCCCCAGCATTTT.